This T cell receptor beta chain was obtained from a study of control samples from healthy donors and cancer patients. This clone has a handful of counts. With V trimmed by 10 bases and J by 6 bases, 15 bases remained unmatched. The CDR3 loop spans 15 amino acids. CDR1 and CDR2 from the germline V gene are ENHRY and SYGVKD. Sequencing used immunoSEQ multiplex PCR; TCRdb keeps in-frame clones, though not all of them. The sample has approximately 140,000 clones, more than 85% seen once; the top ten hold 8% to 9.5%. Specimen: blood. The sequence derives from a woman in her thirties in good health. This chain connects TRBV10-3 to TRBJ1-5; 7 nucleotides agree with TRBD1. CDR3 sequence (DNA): TGTGCCACCTCTGGAAACGGACAGGTGGGTCAGCCCCAGCATTTT. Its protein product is CATSGNGQVGQPQHF.